These T cell receptor beta chains were read from a single sample in a study of T-cell reconstitution after alpha-beta-depleted transplantation in children. TCRdb passed the PCR reads through MiXCR, listing each CDR3 protein once. The sample holds 400,000 to 500,000 distinct CDR3 sequences; about a tenth are singletons and the top ten take 4.5% to 7%. The material sequenced was PBMCs from the stem cell graft donor, taken from the stem cell graft. Every receptor here comes from a human donor who donated a stem cell graft to a child with acute myeloid leukemia. The CDR3 runs from the conserved cysteine through the conserved F or W. D genes are given only for firm matches. Size values are once, few and many counts, or a class for expanded clones, and some rows have none.

J	size	V	D	CDR3	DNA
TRBJ2-2	NA	TRBV7-2	TRBD2	CASSQLAVTGELFF	TGTGCCAGCAGCCAACTAGCGGTTACCGGGGAGCTGTTTTTT
TRBJ2-7	few	TRBV7-2	TRBD2	CASSLAAGGPTYEQYF	TGTGCCAGCAGCTTAGCAGCGGGAGGGCCCACCTACGAGCAGTACTTC
TRBJ2-7	few	TRBV11-2	NA	CASSVSGTSPYEQYF	TGTGCCAGCAGCGTCTCCGGGACGAGTCCCTACGAGCAGTACTTC
TRBJ2-3	many	TRBV7-2	NA	CASSLDPSTDTQYF	TGTGCCAGCAGCTTAGATCCCAGCACAGATACGCAGTATTTT
TRBJ2-1	NA	TRBV19	NA	CASSKQGVGEQFF	TGTGCCAGTAGTAAGCAGGGAGTGGGTGAGCAGTTCTTC
TRBJ1-3	many	TRBV20-1	NA	CSARRFSGNTIYF	TGCAGTGCTAGACGGTTCTCTGGAAACACCATATATTTT
TRBJ1-5	few	TRBV7-8	NA	CASSLGGLFSNQPQHF	TGTGCCAGCAGCTTAGGGGGCCTGTTTAGCAATCAGCCCCAGCATTTT
TRBJ2-1	NA	TRBV29-1	NA	CSGGDEQFF	TGCAGCGGAGGCGATGAGCAGTTCTTC
TRBJ2-7	NA	TRBV12-3/TRBV12-4	NA	CASSLKQPWGPGYGREQYF	TGTGCCAGCAGTTTGAAACAGCCCTGGGGACCGGGCTACGGGCGCGAGCAGTACTTC
TRBJ2-3	NA	TRBV12-5	NA	CASYQTSGSTDTQYF	TGTGCTAGCTATCAGACCAGCGGGAGCACAGATACGCAGTATTTT
TRBJ1-6	many	TRBV6-6	NA	CASSQTNSPLHF	TGTGCCAGCAGTCAGACCAATTCACCCCTCCACTTT
TRBJ2-1	few	TRBV5-1	TRBD1	CASTGTGLSNEQFF	TGCGCCAGCACGGGGACAGGGTTAAGCAATGAGCAGTTCTTC
TRBJ1-2	NA	TRBV7-2	NA	CASSYTGGSSYYGYTF	TGTGCCAGCAGCTACACAGGAGGCAGCTCTTACTATGGCTACACCTTC
TRBJ2-7	few	TRBV27	NA	CASRGQHYEQYF	TGTGCCAGCAGGGGGCAGCACTACGAGCAGTACTTC
TRBJ1-1	NA	TRBV12-3/TRBV12-4	NA	CASSSSPEAFF	TGTGCCAGCAGTTCCAGCCCCGAAGCTTTCTTT
TRBJ1-1	many	TRBV3-1	TRBD1	CASSFSGTGSTEAFF	TGTGCCAGCTCCTTTTCCGGGACAGGGAGTACTGAAGCTTTCTTT
TRBJ2-7	few	TRBV20-1	TRBD1	CSASRQGYEQYF	TGCAGTGCTAGCCGACAGGGATACGAGCAGTACTTC
TRBJ2-1	few	TRBV4-3	NA	CASSQERRASSYNEQFF	TGCGCCAGCAGCCAAGAGCGGCGGGCTAGCTCCTACAATGAGCAGTTCTTC
TRBJ1-1	few	TRBV12-3/TRBV12-4	TRBD1	CASSVRGPWTEAFF	TGTGCCAGCAGTGTCAGGGGGCCTTGGACTGAAGCTTTCTTT
TRBJ2-1	many	TRBV5-5	TRBD2	CASSALAGMRNEQFF	TGTGCCAGCAGCGCCCTAGCGGGTATGAGAAATGAGCAGTTCTTC
TRBJ2-2	few	TRBV5-6	NA	CASSFTSGPNTGELFF	TGTGCCAGCAGCTTTACTTCAGGGCCGAACACCGGGGAGCTGTTTTTT
TRBJ1-2	NA	TRBV25-1	TRBD1	CASSEYGTGGYGYTF	TGTGCCAGCAGTGAATATGGGACAGGGGGATATGGCTACACCTTC
TRBJ2-6	NA	TRBV10-3	TRBD2	CATDGGAGANVLTF	TGTGCCACCGACGGGGGGGCTGGGGCCAACGTCCTGACTTTC
TRBJ2-1	NA	TRBV10-3	NA	CAISERDYNEQFF	TGTGCCATCAGTGAACGGGATTACAATGAGCAGTTCTTC
TRBJ2-1	NA	TRBV20-1	NA	CSARDDRKSVNEQFF	TGCAGTGCTAGAGATGACAGGAAATCGGTCAATGAGCAGTTCTTC
TRBJ2-3	few	TRBV15	TRBD2	CATSSGTSGLTDTQYF	TGTGCCACCAGCAGCGGGACTAGCGGGCTCACAGATACGCAGTATTTT
TRBJ2-1	NA	TRBV7-9	TRBD1	CASSSTGTGWGNEQFF	TGTGCCAGCAGCTCTACCGGGACAGGGTGGGGCAATGAGCAGTTCTTC
TRBJ2-5	NA	TRBV7-8	TRBD2	CASSRRGTTQETQYF	TGTGCCAGCAGCCGCCGGGGGACTACCCAAGAGACCCAGTACTTC
TRBJ2-3	NA	TRBV28	TRBD1	CASSPPGTGVADTQYF	TGTGCCAGCAGTCCGCCCGGGACAGGGGTGGCAGATACGCAGTATTTT
TRBJ2-1	few	TRBV20-1	NA	CSARVTSSYNEQFF	TGCAGTGCTAGAGTGACTAGCTCCTACAATGAGCAGTTCTTC
TRBJ2-7	few	TRBV20-1	TRBD1	CSAGTRQGLYEQYF	TGCAGTGCTGGAACCCGACAGGGGCTGTACGAGCAGTACTTC
TRBJ2-3	few	TRBV20-1	NA	CSASSGVAGSDTQYF	TGCAGTGCTAGCTCTGGTGTGGCGGGGTCAGATACGCAGTATTTT
TRBJ2-5	NA	TRBV10-3	TRBD2	CAASGTSGGQETQYF	TGTGCCGCCTCCGGGACTAGCGGCGGCCAAGAGACCCAGTACTTC